This T cell receptor (beta chain) is drawn from a study of blood T cell repertoires in COVID-19. About the research overall: Donors in Cohort 3 who had recovered were those with two negative PCRs, healthcare professional clearance, or resolution of their symptoms.

The length of the CDR3 is 14 residues. The V gene lost 4 bases and the J gene lost 4 bases, with 15 bases spanning the gap. CDR1 is SGDLS, CDR2 YYNGEE, per germline. The data were produced by immunoSEQ multiplex PCR, yet TCRdb's version contains in-frame clones alone and is incomplete. Counted here are some 180,000 clones, 86% occurring once; the ten biggest clones make up approximately 23%. Participants, 18 to 89 years old, spanned 25 or so US areas. Clinical histories supplied by participants themselves formed the basis of cohort assignment. The receptor's source is a woman aged 40 to 55 in a cohort exposed to, infected with or recovered from COVID-19 (not recorded which). The sample taken for sequencing was PBMCs or T cells enriched from blood (not recorded which). The chain employs TRBV9 and TRBJ2-7; the D is unclear. CDR3 nucleotides: TGTGCCAGCAGCCCCCCGTTGGCACCTTACGAGCAGTACTTC. Translating gives CASSPPLAPYEQYF.